This T cell receptor (beta chain) was identified during a study of radiation and T cells in renal cell carcinoma. Study summary: Nephrectomy followed 15 Gy stereotactic body radiation by 4 weeks. Study findings and constraints: Without pretreatment biopsies, baseline tumor clonotype presence was undetermined.

Germline CDR1 SGHNT, CDR2 YYREEE (reference sequence). Trimming left V 1 base short and J 7 bases short, with 11 bases between. The CDR3 length is 13 residues. Described time point: baseline pretreatment blood. Treatment specified: 15 Gy SBRT to primary tumor, nephrectomy 4 weeks later. This renal cell carcinoma was of the clear cell type. Generated by immunoSEQ multiplex PCR, the TCRdb table keeps only in-frame clones and is missing some. Of some 120,000 clones listed, roughly 85% are singletons. As concerns this clone: The antigen remains unidentified.

This material consisted of blood, taken from a patient whose treatment included radiotherapy and nephrectomy. The clonotype originates from a woman aged 60 to 75 with renal cell carcinoma. V is TRBV5-4 and J is TRBJ1-2, with no clear D. The CDR3: CASSLTETLGYTF. The CDR3 DNA sequence: TGTGCCAGCAGCTTGACAGAAACACTTGGCTACACCTTC. The whole variable domain, filled in from reference TRBV5-4 and TRBJ1-2, reads ETGVTQSPTHLIKTRGQQVTLRCSSQSGHNTVSWYQQALGQGPQFIFQYYREEENGRGNFPPRFSGLQFPNYSSELNVNALELDDSALYLCASSLTETLGYTFGSGTRLTVV.